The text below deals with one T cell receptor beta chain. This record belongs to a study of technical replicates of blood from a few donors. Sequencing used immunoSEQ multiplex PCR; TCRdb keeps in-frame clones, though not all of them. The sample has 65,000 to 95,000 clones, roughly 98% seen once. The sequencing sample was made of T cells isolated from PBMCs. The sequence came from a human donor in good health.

CDR3 protein: CASSLRVEQYF. The CDR3 nucleotides are TGTGCCAGCAGCCTCCGGGTCGAGCAGTACTTC. The chain joins TRBV2 to TRBJ2-7; D ambiguous. With 6 bases removed from V and 6 bases from J, the gap between germline ends came to 9 bases. The germline CDR1 and CDR2 sequences are SNHLY and FYNNEI. This CDR3 contains 11 residues.